This is a list of T cell receptor beta chains from one sample in a study of T cells in Graves' hyperthyroidism and ophthalmopathy. Using its own MiXCR run on the multiplex PCR reads, TCRdb lists one record per CDR3 protein. Among about 210,000 distinct CDR3 sequences listed, roughly 15% were seen once. Sequenced: blood. These receptors were taken from a man aged 45-65 years with Graves' hyperthyroidism. Both conserved end residues are part of each CDR3. D genes are given only for firm matches. Not every row has a clone size; where given, it reads once, few, many or a size class.

V: TRBV19
size: once
J: TRBJ2-3
D: TRBD2
DNA: TGTGCCAGTAGTATGGGGACTAGGCTAGATACGCAGTATTTT
CDR3: CASSMGTRLDTQYF

V: TRBV19
size: few
J: TRBJ2-2
D: NA
DNA: TGTGCCAGTACCCTATCGTTTGTAGCCGGGGAGCTGTTTTTT
CDR3: CASTLSFVAGELFF

V: TRBV7-6
size: NA
J: TRBJ2-1
D: NA
DNA: TGTGCCAGCAGCTTAGGGGACGGAGGCTACAATGAGCAGTTCTTC
CDR3: CASSLGDGGYNEQFF

V: TRBV5-1
size: NA
J: TRBJ2-7
D: NA
DNA: TGCGCCAGCAGCTTGGAAGGACCCTCGGGGCAGTACTTC
CDR3: CASSLEGPSGQYF

V: TRBV6-1
size: NA
J: TRBJ2-5
D: TRBD2
DNA: TGTGCCAGCAGTGTGAGGACTAGCGGGAGTGAGACCCAGTACTTC
CDR3: CASSVRTSGSETQYF

V: TRBV27
size: NA
J: TRBJ1-5
D: TRBD1
DNA: TGTGCCAGCAGGGAATCAGGGGGAGGGCAGCCCCAGCATTTT
CDR3: CASRESGGGQPQHF

V: TRBV3-1
size: many
J: TRBJ1-6
D: NA
DNA: TGTGCCAGCAGCCAGGCCAGGGACTCACCCCTCCACTTT
CDR3: CASSQARDSPLHF

V: TRBV5-5
size: few
J: TRBJ2-1
D: TRBD1
DNA: TGTGCCAGCAGGTGGGACAGGGTTATGAACAATGAGCAGTTCTTC
CDR3: CASRWDRVMNNEQFF

V: TRBV20-1
size: many
J: TRBJ1-1
D: NA
DNA: TGCAGTGTCGCCGAACGTAACACTGAAGCTTTCTTT
CDR3: CSVAERNTEAFF

V: TRBV6-2/TRBV6-3
size: many
J: TRBJ1-2
D: NA
DNA: TGTGCCAGCAGTTACTCGATCGCCGTCGGGGGGGGCGCGAGCTATGGCTACACCTTC
CDR3: CASSYSIAVGGGASYGYTF

V: TRBV20-1
size: NA
J: TRBJ2-1
D: NA
DNA: TGCAGTGCTAGTCGGGGCGGTGAGCAGTTCTTC
CDR3: CSASRGGEQFF

V: TRBV24-1
size: many
J: TRBJ2-7
D: NA
DNA: TGTGCCACCAGTGGAGGACCAGGGAGGTCCTACGAGCAGTACTTC
CDR3: CATSGGPGRSYEQYF

V: TRBV5-1
size: NA
J: TRBJ1-2
D: NA
DNA: TGCGCCAGCAGCCCGCTCCCAGGGCTCTATGGCTACACCTTC
CDR3: CASSPLPGLYGYTF

V: TRBV28
size: NA
J: TRBJ2-7
D: TRBD1
DNA: TGTGCCAGCAGTCCGGACAGGGAAGTCGGGGAGCAGTACTTC
CDR3: CASSPDREVGEQYF

V: TRBV5-1
size: many
J: TRBJ1-3
D: NA
DNA: TGCGCCAGCAGCTTGAAAGAGTCTGGGGCCGCTGGAAACACCATATATTTT
CDR3: CASSLKESGAAGNTIYF

V: TRBV18
size: few
J: TRBJ2-4
D: NA
DNA: TGTGCCAGCTCACCCATGTATAGGAAAGCCAAAAACATTCAGTACTTC
CDR3: CASSPMYRKAKNIQYF

V: TRBV7-9
size: many
J: TRBJ1-1
D: NA
DNA: TGTGCCAGCAGCGGATCAGCGAACACTGAAGCTTTCTTT
CDR3: CASSGSANTEAFF

V: TRBV28
size: NA
J: TRBJ2-1
D: NA
DNA: TGTGCCAGCAGGGTCCCCTCCTACAATGAGCAGTTCTTC
CDR3: CASRVPSYNEQFF

V: TRBV2
size: many
J: TRBJ1-4
D: TRBD1
DNA: TGTGCCAGCAGTGTTGCAGGGGGGAATGAAAAACTGTTTTTT
CDR3: CASSVAGGNEKLFF

V: TRBV7-3
size: few
J: TRBJ2-3
D: NA
DNA: TGTGCCAGCAGCTACCAGGGCCTATTGGATACGCAGTATTTT
CDR3: CASSYQGLLDTQYF

V: TRBV6-1
size: many
J: TRBJ2-3
D: TRBD2
DNA: TGTGCCAGCAGTTATGGGACTAGCGGGAGTAGGGATACGCAGTATTTT
CDR3: CASSYGTSGSRDTQYF

V: TRBV7-8
size: NA
J: TRBJ1-2
D: NA
DNA: TGTGCCAGCAGACCAGTCCAGGGAATCTATGGCTACACCTTC
CDR3: CASRPVQGIYGYTF

V: TRBV28
size: many
J: TRBJ1-1
D: TRBD1
DNA: TGTGCCAGCTTATACAGGGGCGGTATCACTGAAGCTTTCTTT
CDR3: CASLYRGGITEAFF

V: TRBV20-1
size: NA
J: TRBJ1-2
D: NA
DNA: TGCAGTGCTAGCGGTAGCGCGGGCTATGGCTACACCTTC
CDR3: CSASGSAGYGYTF

V: TRBV30
size: NA
J: TRBJ1-6
D: NA
DNA: TGTGCCTGGAGGGATACGGGACGATTAGCGTCGTATCCCCTCCACTTT
CDR3: CAWRDTGRLASYPLHF

V: TRBV24-1
size: many
J: TRBJ2-3
D: NA
DNA: TGTGCCACCAGTCCAGAAATTAGCACAGATACGCAGTATTTT
CDR3: CATSPEISTDTQYF

V: TRBV7-9
size: NA
J: TRBJ1-1
D: NA
DNA: TGTGCCAGCAGCCTTGGGCCCTGGGAGACTTTCTTT
CDR3: CASSLGPWETFF

V: TRBV28
size: few
J: TRBJ1-3
D: NA
DNA: TGTGCCAGCAGTTTATTAGGGGCCAACACCATATATTTT
CDR3: CASSLLGANTIYF

V: TRBV11-3
size: NA
J: TRBJ2-3
D: NA
DNA: TGTGCCAGCAGCTTCCAATCAGATACGCAGTATTTT
CDR3: CASSFQSDTQYF

V: TRBV6-6
size: few
J: TRBJ2-7
D: NA
DNA: TGTGCCAGCAGTTACTCAGAGCTCGGCAGTTCCTACGAGCAGTACTTC
CDR3: CASSYSELGSSYEQYF

V: TRBV7-6
size: NA
J: TRBJ2-2
D: NA
DNA: TGTGCCAGCAGCTCGATCCAAAATAAAAACACCGGGGAGCTGTTTTTT
CDR3: CASSSIQNKNTGELFF

V: TRBV2
size: many
J: TRBJ2-3
D: NA
DNA: TGTGCCAGCAGTGTTGGGGGGACTAGCACAGATACGCAGTATTTT
CDR3: CASSVGGTSTDTQYF

V: TRBV20-1
size: many
J: TRBJ2-1
D: NA
DNA: TGCAGTGCTAGAGATTATTTAGCGGCATACAATGAGCAGTTCTTC
CDR3: CSARDYLAAYNEQFF

V: TRBV4-1
size: few
J: TRBJ2-7
D: TRBD1
DNA: TGCGCCAGCAGCCAAGGGACAGGGTACGCCGAGCAGTACTTC
CDR3: CASSQGTGYAEQYF

V: TRBV28
size: once
J: TRBJ1-1
D: NA
DNA: TGTGCCAGCAGGCCCCCGGGGGCCGTCATGAACACTGAAGCTTTCTTT
CDR3: CASRPPGAVMNTEAFF

V: TRBV5-1
size: many
J: TRBJ1-6
D: NA
DNA: TGCGCCAGCAGCTTGGCCGGCATCTCACCCCTCCACTTT
CDR3: CASSLAGISPLHF

V: TRBV9
size: few
J: TRBJ1-5
D: NA
DNA: TGTGCCAGCAGCGTAGACGGCAGCTCATATCAGCCCCAGCATTTT
CDR3: CASSVDGSSYQPQHF

V: TRBV4-1
size: many
J: TRBJ2-7
D: NA
DNA: TGCGCCAGCAGCCAAGAATATACGGGGGACGAGCAGTACTTC
CDR3: CASSQEYTGDEQYF

V: TRBV20-1
size: many
J: TRBJ2-7
D: TRBD1
DNA: TGCAGTACCGGACAGGAGGCCTACGAGCAGTACTTC
CDR3: CSTGQEAYEQYF

V: TRBV4-2
size: many
J: TRBJ2-7
D: TRBD2
DNA: TGTGCCAGCAGCCAAGATTCTAGCGGGAGTTACGAGCAGTACTTC
CDR3: CASSQDSSGSYEQYF

V: TRBV20-1
size: NA
J: TRBJ2-7
D: TRBD2
DNA: TGCAGTGCCGCTAGCGGGGCCTACGAGCAGTACTTC
CDR3: CSAASGAYEQYF

V: TRBV20-1
size: NA
J: TRBJ2-7
D: TRBD1
DNA: TGCAGTGCTCACGGGGACAGGGGGTTCCACGAGCAGTACTTC
CDR3: CSAHGDRGFHEQYF

V: TRBV19
size: once
J: TRBJ1-1
D: NA
DNA: TGTGCCAGTACAGGGATGAACACTGAAGCTTTCTTT
CDR3: CASTGMNTEAFF

V: TRBV20-1
size: many
J: TRBJ2-7
D: NA
DNA: TGCAGTGCTACCCACCCAGGGGCAGATGACGACGAGCAGTACTTC
CDR3: CSATHPGADDDEQYF

V: TRBV24-1
size: many
J: TRBJ2-4
D: TRBD1
DNA: TGTGCCACCAGTGACTCCTACGGACAGGGGGCCATTCAGTACTTC
CDR3: CATSDSYGQGAIQYF

V: TRBV11-2
size: many
J: TRBJ2-7
D: NA
DNA: TGTGCCAGCAGCTTAGGAGGGCAGGGGTACTACGAGCAGTACTTC
CDR3: CASSLGGQGYYEQYF